A single T cell receptor beta chain is shown here with its context. The antigen this receptor binds is unknown. One base away there is no much larger clone; base qualities are not given. CDR1 is given as LGHDT and CDR2 as YNNKEL, both from the germline V gene (reference sequence). V sheds 3 bases and J sheds 6 bases, leaving 15 bases between their ends. Counted from cysteine to phenylalanine, this CDR3 has 14 amino acids. Kept here is only the CDR3 DNA, which spans 42 bases and is read in frame from base 1. The data are from a study of T cell responses to AZD1222 COVID-19 vaccine listed by TCRdb under 2021. At the level of the whole study: A total of 233 trial participants underwent TCR sequencing, of whom around 210 had received two doses of AZD1222 and some 25 had received two doses of the MenACWY control vaccine. Trial participants were enrolled by age into 18-55, 56-69 and 70-plus year subgroups, with approximately 150, 28 and 58 TCR-sequenced participants respectively.

The time point label on this specimen signifies: baseline before first vaccination. The treatment or condition label on this specimen signifies: meningococcal conjugate vaccine given as trial control. The vaccinee samples were drawn from two UK trials, COV001 and COV002, one of which was a single-blind randomized controlled phase 2/3 trial testing AZD1222 (ChAdOx1 nCoV-19) in healthy adults. Trial participant PBMC samples were collected at day 0 and day 28 after the second dose for TCRbeta chain sequencing. The CDR3 regions of human TCRbeta chains were analyzed by immunosequencing. In the original analysis: TCRs in the repertoires were compared against a reference library of SARS-CoV-2-specific TCRs that had been generated with the MIRA antigen-specificity platform. Breadth was defined as the fraction of unique TCRs that were SARS-CoV-2-associated. Depth was defined as the fraction of total T cells that were SARS-CoV-2-associated. Using the MIRA data, each spike-specific TCR was mapped to the spike region that the TCR reacts to and placed in a CD4 or CD8 class. Log10-transformed breadth and depth values were compared by one-way ANOVA with Sidak's multiple comparisons tests. Entries here come from immuneACCESS through TCRdb and include only in-frame sequences with V and J called. Some clones fail to appear in such tables; in the studies checked, an unresolved V gene covers under half of the shortfall, and the cause of the remainder is unknown. V and J calls and clone size are given by that table; D and trimming were obtained from the DNA. This sample gives some 72,000 clones in total; about 91% of them show up just once. Of the sample, about 7.1% is held by the ten largest clones.

Broader findings and caveats from the paper: Because no samples from the day 14 peak response were available, repertoires could be characterized only after the peak T cell response. Reportedly, close to half of the unique spike-specific TCRs recognized epitopes lying outside the regions that are mutated in the B.1.351 and B.1.1.7 variants. Participants were mostly white British and included more females than males, and it was suggested by the authors that clonal diversity may have been underestimated. A significant rise in spike-specific TCR breadth and depth was observed after two AZD1222 doses relative to day 0 and relative to MenACWY recipients. The 56-69-year group was small, and its depth increase did not reach significance, likely because of low power. Conclusions about previously exposed vaccinees are limited because only a handful of AZD1222 recipients were SARS-CoV-2 seropositive at baseline. The vaccine-associated CD4 TCRs covered the entire spike protein, and the dominant responses fell in regions 160-218 and 743-854.

The chain links TRBV3-1 (or the pseudogene TRBV3-2) with TRBJ2-7; no D gene is confidently identified. Sequences were derived from peripheral blood, sampled on day 0 of MenACWY control vaccination. The receptor's source is an adult in good health. The nucleotides read TGTGCCAGCAGCCATACCGTTGGAACATCCGAGCAGTACTTC. It is translated as CASSHTVGTSEQYF.